The 13 T cell receptor beta chains below all came from one sample that was sequenced in a study of blood T cell repertoires in COVID-19. TCRdb's copy holds only in-frame clones and misses some; the assay was immunoSEQ multiplex PCR. The table lists nearly 350,000 clones, about 89% of them singletons. Sequenced input: peripheral blood. Every receptor here comes from a woman aged 45-65 years with COVID-19, enrolled during active disease.

The chain carries TRBV5-6 and TRBJ2-1, with TRBD2 as a possible D gene (6 bases). Germline CDR1 and CDR2: SGHDT and YYEEEE. The CDR3 is 15 residues long. Deletions cut 3 bases from V and 9 bases from J, with 19 bases between. CDR3 protein: CASSSSDYQRGEQFF. CDR3 in DNA: TGTGCCAGCAGCTCTAGCGACTACCAGAGGGGTGAGCAGTTCTTC.

This rearrangement joins TRBV27 to TRBJ1-4, with unresolved D. The CDR3 has 15 residues. Germline assignment: CDR1 MNHEY and CDR2 SMNVEV (reference sequence). Trimming stripped 2 bases from V and 5 bases from J, with 12 bases between. Written as DNA, the CDR3 is TGTGCCAGCAGTTTAGAGGGCAGGCTGAATGAAAAACTGTTTTTT. Translation gives CASSLEGRLNEKLFF. The entire variable domain, with the rest obtained from reference TRBV27 and TRBJ1-4, is as follows: EAQVTQNPRYLITVTGKKLTVTCSQNMNHEYMSWYRQDPGLGLRQIYYSMNVEVTDKGDVPEGYKVSRKEKRNFPLILESPSPNQTSLYFCASSLEGRLNEKLFFGSGTQLSVL.

The chain uses TRBV6-5 and TRBJ2-1, with 9 bases that match TRBD1. The CDR3 has 13 residues. Germline loops: CDR1 MNHEY, CDR2 SVGAGI. The ends lost 6 bases at V and 6 bases at J; junction bases unmatched: 3. The DNA of the CDR3 is TGTGCCAGCAGGTGGGACAGGGTCAATGAGCAGTTCTTC. Translating it yields CASRWDRVNEQFF.

This chain links TRBV25-1 with TRBJ1-1; a weak D match, TRBD1 (6 bases). CDR1 MGHDK and CDR2 SYGVNS come from the germline V gene. CDR3 length: 13 amino acids. The ends were cut back, 5 bases at V and 4 bases at J, with 11 bases in the middle. The CDR3 loop is CASSPQGTTEAFF. The CDR3 DNA reads TGTGCCAGCAGTCCTCAGGGGACCACTGAAGCTTTCTTT.

This clone came up once. The rearrangement uses TRBV3-1 (or the pseudogene TRBV3-2) and TRBJ1-1, with 8 bases aligning to TRBD1. The germline gives CDR1 LGHDT, CDR2 YNNKEL (reference sequence). The ends lost 3 bases at V and 4 bases at J; junction bases unmatched: 16. The CDR3 extends over 18 amino acids. This CDR3 reads CASSQIDRGALQGTEAFF. DNA for the CDR3: TGTGCCAGCAGCCAGATAGACAGGGGCGCCCTCCAAGGCACTGAAGCTTTCTTT.

This chain links TRBV27 with TRBJ2-7; 7 positions agree with TRBD2. CDR1 MNHEY and CDR2 SMNVEV come from the germline V gene (reference sequence). Trimming removed 2 bases from V and 2 bases from J; junction bases left unmatched: 12. The CDR3 covers 17 residues. CDR3 DNA: TGTGCCAGCAGTTTAAACCCCGGGGCTAGCGGAGCCTACGAGCAGTACTTC. Its translation: CASSLNPGASGAYEQYF.

Turning to this clone: In the same sample, other DNA sequences code for this CDR3. V usage is TRBV9 and J usage is TRBJ1-3; D gene ambiguous. The V gene's germline CDR1 is SGDLS and CDR2 YYNGEE. CDR3 length: 15 amino acids. The V gene lost 0 bases and the J gene lost 0 bases, with 7 bases spanning the gap. The CDR3 bases are TGTGCCAGCAGCGTAGGAGGCAGCTCTGGAAACACCATATATTTT. This gives the protein CASSVGGSSGNTIYF.

This chain connects TRBV6-2 or TRBV6-3 to TRBJ1-3; 10 positions agree with TRBD1. V lost 0 bases, J lost 4 bases, and 6 bases stayed unmatched. The CDR3 is made up of 17 amino acids. Germline CDR1 and CDR2: MNHEY and SVGEGT. CDR3 sequence: CASSYSPDRGLGNTIYF. CDR3 sequence (DNA): TGTGCCAGCAGTTACTCTCCCGACAGGGGGCTCGGAAACACCATATATTTT.

The rearrangement joins TRBV7-2 to TRBJ1-2, with D perhaps TRBD1 (5 bases). V was pared by 5 bases and J by 0 bases, with 13 bases between. The germline gives CDR1 SGHTA, CDR2 FQGNSA. The CDR3 has 15 amino acids. CDR3 amino acids: CASSPGHLANYGYTF. In DNA, the CDR3 is TGTGCCAGCAGCCCTGGACACCTCGCTAACTATGGCTACACCTTC.

V usage is TRBV27 and J usage is TRBJ2-5; 9 positions agree with TRBD1. Germline values: CDR1 MNHEY, CDR2 SMNVEV (reference sequence). V was clipped by 2 bases and J by 10 bases; unmatched bases: 17. The CDR3 is made up of 17 amino acids. The CDR3 spells CASSLRGDREGKYGQYF. CDR3 in DNA: TGTGCCAGCAGTTTAAGGGGGGACAGGGAAGGGAAGTATGGCCAGTACTTC.

The chain joins TRBV7-9 to TRBJ1-2; 8 bases are a match to TRBD1. The germline CDR1 and CDR2 sequences are SEHNR and FQNEAQ (reference sequence). J lost 8 bases, V lost 0 bases, and 5 bases had no gene match. The CDR3 is made up of 14 amino acids. DNA for the CDR3: TGTGCCAGCAGCTTAGCCCAGGGGGCAGGAGGCTACACCTTC. It yields the protein CASSLAQGAGGYTF.

The chain links TRBV3-1 (or the pseudogene TRBV3-2) to TRBJ1-2; D gene uncertain. This CDR3 contains 14 residues. CDR1 and CDR2 (germline): LGHDT, YNNKEL (reference sequence). The V end lost 1 base, the J end lost 0 bases, and 6 bases lay between the germline ends. For the CDR3, the DNA is TGTGCCAGCAGCCAAGGGGCCACTAACTATGGCTACACCTTC. Amino acids: CASSQGATNYGYTF.

The chain recombines TRBV7-2 with TRBJ1-3; D is unresolved. V was clipped by 3 bases and J by 0 bases, with 6 bases between them. CDR1 and CDR2 (germline): SGHTA, FQGNSA. The CDR3 runs to 14 residues. The CDR3 sequence: CASSFQISGNTIYF. For the CDR3, the DNA is TGTGCCAGCAGCTTCCAGATCTCTGGAAACACCATATATTTT.